One sample yielded the 3 T cell receptor beta chains listed below, sequenced in a study of T cells in tuberculosis. Stated time point: new active TB diagnosis, blood taken before or within 7 days of starting treatment. Generated by immunoSEQ multiplex PCR, the TCRdb table keeps only in-frame clones and is missing some. Of about 50,000 clones in the sample, about 96% were seen once. The specimen was PBMCs, collected at tuberculosis diagnosis. These receptors all come from an adult with tuberculosis.

The J gene is TRBJ1-2, the V gene TRBV5-1; D possibly corresponds to TRBD1 (5 bases). Trimming cost V 2 bases and J 2 bases, with 10 bases left between them. The CDR3 extends over 14 amino acids. The germline V gene has CDR1 SGHRS and CDR2 YFSETQ. CDR3 DNA: TGCGCCAGCAGCTTTGGGGCTGTAAACTATGGCTACACCTTC. Translation gives CASSFGAVNYGYTF. The full variable domain, with the rest looked up from reference TRBV5-1 and TRBJ1-2, is KAGVTQTPRYLIKTRGQQVTLSCSPISGHRSVSWYQQTPGQGLQFLFEYFSETQRNKGNFPGRFSGRQFSNSRSEMNVSTLELGDSALYLCASSFGAVNYGYTFGSGTRLTVV.

The chain employs TRBV6-1 and TRBJ1-2; D possibly corresponds to TRBD1 (6 bases). Trimming stripped 4 bases from V and 10 bases from J, with 16 bases between. This CDR3 is built from 13 residues. Per the germline V gene, CDR1 is MNHNS and CDR2 is SASEGT. Written as DNA, the CDR3 is TGTGCCAGCAGTGTACACAGGGTAGTAGTCTACACCTTC. Translating gives CASSVHRVVVYTF.

The gene calls are TRBV6-1 and TRBJ1-6, with a weak D call TRBD1 (6 bases). Germline CDR1 and CDR2: MNHNS and SASEGT. CDR3 length: 13 residues. The V end lost 6 bases, the J end lost 9 bases, and 12 bases lay between the germline ends. The DNA for the CDR3 is TGTGCCAGCAGAGAGGCCAGGGGTTCACCCCTCCACTTT. Translating it yields CASREARGSPLHF.